This TCR beta chain was sequenced in a study of Graves' ophthalmopathy and Graves' hyperthyroidism. Study at large: Before any treatment was given, at initial diagnosis, peripheral blood was collected.

Amplification of the TCR beta CDR3 regions used RNA transcripts (as template). After a first-round RT-PCR with HTBI primers, a second-round multiplex PCR was run. TCRdb processed the multiplex PCR reads anew with MiXCR; each CDR3 protein has one entry. The sample lists about 400,000 distinct CDR3 sequences, over 15% occurring once. Among the exclusions were patients with other autoimmune diseases, uncontrolled infections, pregnancy or lactation. PBMCs came from roughly 10 ml of fresh peripheral blood. This clonotype occurred many times. The sequencing sample was made of peripheral blood. The sequence derives from a woman aged 18-29 years with stable Graves' hyperthyroidism.

CDR3 residues: CASSYSGTSTEQYF. Here the CDR3 DNA reads TGTGCCAGCAGTTACTCCGGGACATCCACCGAGCAGTACTTC. The chain combines TRBV7-9 with TRBJ2-7; TRBD1 is a possible D gene (6 bases). This CDR3 has 14 amino acids. With 6 bases removed from V and 6 bases from J, the gap between germline ends came to 18 bases. Germline V CDR1 and CDR2: SEHNR, FQNEAQ (reference sequence).